The entry that follows covers one T cell receptor beta chain sequence. The data belong to a study of shared clonotypes between healthy human individuals. Libraries were prepared by immunoSEQ multiplex PCR; TCRdb keeps only in-frame clonotypes and omits some of them. The data show about 1 million clones, roughly 75% seen once. The germline V gene has CDR1 ENHRY and CDR2 SYGVKD. This CDR3 has 16 amino acids. Trimming stripped 0 bases from V and 4 bases from J, with 13 bases between. V and J are TRBV10-3 and TRBJ1-3, with D possibly TRBD1 on 6 matching bases. The sequence was collected from a man between 18 and 29 years old in good health. The sequencing input was memory CD4+ T cells sorted from blood. Subset meaning: CD45RA-negative fraction. CDR3 DNA: TGTGCCATCAGTGAGTCGAACAGGGCGAGGGGAAACACCATATATTTT. Translation gives CAISESNRARGNTIYF.